This T cell receptor beta chain was sequenced for a study of shared clonotypes between healthy human individuals. The count of this clone is one. Its antigen is unknown. Notes on the study in general: Among donors, clonotype sharing was expected to be affected by sequencing depth. Generally, estimated richness proved larger in naive subsets than it did in memory subsets.

CDR1 and CDR2 (germline): SNHLY, FYNNEI. With 11 bases removed from V and 0 bases from J, the gap between germline ends came to 14 bases. The CDR3 has 14 amino acids. Here immunoSEQ multiplex PCR was the method, and the copy in TCRdb shows in-frame clones only, minus some. The top ten hold 1.1% of the sample, which has 2 million to 2.5 million clones, approximately 94% seen once. The naive CD8 population came from CD45RO-negative cells selected for CCR7, without terminally differentiated effector memory CD45RA+ cells. Study donors comprised healthy, HIV-negative adults devoid of recent acute infection or vaccination.

This clonotype was obtained from a man younger than 35 in good health. The sample was naive CD8+ T cells sorted from blood. V is TRBV2 and J is TRBJ2-1; D call uncertain. The CDR3 coding sequence is TGTGCCGTCCTGGACGGCTTCTCCTACAATGAGCAGTTCTTC. Translating gives CAVLDGFSYNEQFF.